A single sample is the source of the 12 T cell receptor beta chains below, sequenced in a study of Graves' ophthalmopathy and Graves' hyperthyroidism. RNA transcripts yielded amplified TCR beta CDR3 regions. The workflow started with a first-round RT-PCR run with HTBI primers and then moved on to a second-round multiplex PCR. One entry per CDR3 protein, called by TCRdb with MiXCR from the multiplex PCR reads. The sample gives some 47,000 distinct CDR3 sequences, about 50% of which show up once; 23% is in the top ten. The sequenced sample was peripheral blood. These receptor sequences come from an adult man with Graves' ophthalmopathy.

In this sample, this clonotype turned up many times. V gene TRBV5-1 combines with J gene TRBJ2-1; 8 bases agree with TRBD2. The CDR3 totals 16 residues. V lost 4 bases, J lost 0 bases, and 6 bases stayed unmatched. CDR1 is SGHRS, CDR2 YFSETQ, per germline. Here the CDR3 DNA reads TGCGCCAGCAGCCCGGGGGGGGGAAGCTCCTACAATGAGCAGTTCTTC. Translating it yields CASSPGGGSSYNEQFF.

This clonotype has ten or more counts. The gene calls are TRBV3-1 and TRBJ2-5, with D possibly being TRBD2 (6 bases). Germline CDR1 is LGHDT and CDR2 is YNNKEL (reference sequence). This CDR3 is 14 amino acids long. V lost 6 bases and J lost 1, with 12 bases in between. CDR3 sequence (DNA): TGTGCCAGCAGTGGGGACTCGACCCAAGAGACCCAGTACTTC. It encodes CASSGDSTQETQYF.

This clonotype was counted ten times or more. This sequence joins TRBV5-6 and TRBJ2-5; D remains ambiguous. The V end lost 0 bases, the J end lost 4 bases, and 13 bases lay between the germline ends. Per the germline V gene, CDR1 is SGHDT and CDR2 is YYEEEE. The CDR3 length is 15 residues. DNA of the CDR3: TGTGCCAGCAGCTTGGTAGTCCTGTCGAGAGAGACCCAGTACTTC. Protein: CASSLVVLSRETQYF. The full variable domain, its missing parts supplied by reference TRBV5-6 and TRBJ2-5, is DAGVTQSPTHLIKTRGQQVTLRCSPKSGHDTVSWYQQALGQGPQFIFQYYEEEERQRGNFPDRFSGHQFPNYSSELNVNALLLGDSALYLCASSLVVLSRETQYFGPGTRLLVL.

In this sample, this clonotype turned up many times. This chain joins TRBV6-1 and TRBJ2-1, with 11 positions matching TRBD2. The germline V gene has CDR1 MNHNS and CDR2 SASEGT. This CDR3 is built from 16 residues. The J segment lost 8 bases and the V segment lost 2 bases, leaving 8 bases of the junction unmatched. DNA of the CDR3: TGTGCCAGCAGTGAATTCCTGGCTAGCGGGGGGTATGAGCAGTTCTTC. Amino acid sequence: CASSEFLASGGYEQFF.

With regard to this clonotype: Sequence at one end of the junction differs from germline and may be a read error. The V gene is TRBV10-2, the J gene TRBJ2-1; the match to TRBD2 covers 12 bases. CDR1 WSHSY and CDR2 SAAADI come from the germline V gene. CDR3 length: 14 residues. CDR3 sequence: CACSLGLAGLEQFF. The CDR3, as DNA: TGCGCCTGCAGTCTGGGACTAGCGGGCCTTGAGCAGTTCTTC.

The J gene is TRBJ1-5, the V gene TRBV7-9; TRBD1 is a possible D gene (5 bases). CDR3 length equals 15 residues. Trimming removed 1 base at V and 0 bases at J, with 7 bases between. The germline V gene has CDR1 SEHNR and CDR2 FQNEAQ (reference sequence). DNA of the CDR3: TGTGCCAGCAGCTTAGGGGGGTTTAGCAATCAGCCCCAGCATTTT. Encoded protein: CASSLGGFSNQPQHF.

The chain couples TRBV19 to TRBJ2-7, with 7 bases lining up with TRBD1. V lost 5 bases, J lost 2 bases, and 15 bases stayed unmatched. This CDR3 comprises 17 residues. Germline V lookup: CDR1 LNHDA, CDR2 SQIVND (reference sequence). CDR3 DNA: TGTGCCAGTAGTGCTGCCTTTTACAGGGGTAGCCCCTACGAGCAGTACTTC. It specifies CASSAAFYRGSPYEQYF.

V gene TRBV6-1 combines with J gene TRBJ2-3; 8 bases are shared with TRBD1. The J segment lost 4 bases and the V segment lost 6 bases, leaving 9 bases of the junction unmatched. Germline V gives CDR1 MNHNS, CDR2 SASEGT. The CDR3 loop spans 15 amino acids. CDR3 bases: TGTGCCAGCAGGCCAGGGGGACAGGAAGCAGATACGCAGTATTTT. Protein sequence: CASRPGGQEADTQYF.

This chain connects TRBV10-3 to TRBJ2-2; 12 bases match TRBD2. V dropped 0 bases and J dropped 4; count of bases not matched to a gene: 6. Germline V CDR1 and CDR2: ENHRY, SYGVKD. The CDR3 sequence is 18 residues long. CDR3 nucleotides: TGTGCCATCAGTGAGTCGCGACTAGCGGGAGCTGCCACCGGGGAGCTGTTTTTT. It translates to CAISESRLAGAATGELFF.

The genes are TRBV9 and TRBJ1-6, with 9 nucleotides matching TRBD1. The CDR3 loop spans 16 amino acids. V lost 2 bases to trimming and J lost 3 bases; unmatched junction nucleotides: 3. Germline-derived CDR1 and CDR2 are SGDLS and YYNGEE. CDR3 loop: CASSVGTGNYNSPLHF. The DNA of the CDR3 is TGTGCCAGCAGCGTGGGGACAGGGAACTATAATTCACCCCTCCACTTT.

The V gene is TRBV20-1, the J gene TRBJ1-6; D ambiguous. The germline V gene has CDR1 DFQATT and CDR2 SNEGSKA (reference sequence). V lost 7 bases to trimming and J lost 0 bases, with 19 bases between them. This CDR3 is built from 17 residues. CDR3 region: CSVTEGGISSYNSPLHF. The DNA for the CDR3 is TGCAGTGTTACAGAGGGCGGGATTAGCTCCTATAATTCACCCCTCCACTTT.

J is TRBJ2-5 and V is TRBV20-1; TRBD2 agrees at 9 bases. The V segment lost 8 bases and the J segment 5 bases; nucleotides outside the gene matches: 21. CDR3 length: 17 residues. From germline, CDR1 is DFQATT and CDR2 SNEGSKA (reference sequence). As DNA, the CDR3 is TGCAGTTCTCAAGGTCCGAGGGCTAGCGGGGTCGGGGAGACCCAGTACTTC. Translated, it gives CSSQGPRASGVGETQYF.